The source of this T cell receptor beta chain is a study of T cells in Graves' hyperthyroidism and ophthalmopathy. General study results and limits: In blood, most of the thyroid clonotypes expanded above 0.001 were also present. Using 13 V-J features, a model discriminated ophthalmopathy from stable hyperthyroidism.

Graves' hyperthyroidism showing no ophthalmopathy progression within 18 months was considered stable. Germline lookup yields CDR1 ENHRY and CDR2 SYGVKD. Trimming cost V 0 bases and J 6 bases; bases outside gene matches: 5. The CDR3 has 17 residues. TCR beta CDR3 sequences were amplified from RNA transcripts. HTBI primers were used for first-round RT-PCR of the TCR CDR3. TCRdb re-called the multiplex PCR reads with MiXCR, one entry per CDR3 protein. The sample contains roughly 380,000 distinct CDR3 sequences, roughly 13% of which appear only once. In its sample, this clonotype was seen many times. Its target is not known.

Specimen: blood. This receptor was identified in a young woman with Graves' hyperthyroidism. The chain couples TRBV10-3 to TRBJ2-1, with TRBD2 matching over 13 bases. The CDR3 DNA reads as TGTGCCATCAGTGAGTCCGGAGGACTAGCGGGAGTCAATGAGCAGTTCTTC. This encodes CAISESGGLAGVNEQFF.